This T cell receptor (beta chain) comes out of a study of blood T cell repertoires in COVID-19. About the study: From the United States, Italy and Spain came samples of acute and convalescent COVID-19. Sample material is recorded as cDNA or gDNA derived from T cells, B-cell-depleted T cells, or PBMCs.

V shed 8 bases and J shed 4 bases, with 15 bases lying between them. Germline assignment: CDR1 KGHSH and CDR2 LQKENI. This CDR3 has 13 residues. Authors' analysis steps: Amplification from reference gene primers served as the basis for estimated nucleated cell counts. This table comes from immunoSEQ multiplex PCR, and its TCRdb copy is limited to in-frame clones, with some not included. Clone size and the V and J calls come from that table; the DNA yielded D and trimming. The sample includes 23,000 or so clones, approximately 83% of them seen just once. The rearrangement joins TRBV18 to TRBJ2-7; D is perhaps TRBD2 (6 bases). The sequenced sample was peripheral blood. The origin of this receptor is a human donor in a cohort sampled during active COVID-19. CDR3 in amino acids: CASRPDGGYEQYF. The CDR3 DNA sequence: TGTGCCAGCCGTCCCGACGGAGGGTACGAGCAGTACTTC.